This TCR beta chain was recovered during a study of response to subunit inactivated influenza vaccine. TCRdb ran MiXCR on the RT-PCR reads and lists one entry per CDR3 protein. The data contain roughly 500,000 distinct CDR3 sequences, 25% of them seen just once; the ten biggest clones take up 1.5% to 2%. General study findings and limits: The authors put forward the suggestion that each seasonal influenza vaccination may bring in only a limited number of new T cells.

This clonotype has a handful of counts. The antigen remains undetermined. This CDR3 contains 11 residues. V was clipped by 5 bases and J by 4 bases, with 9 bases between them. The V gene's germline CDR1 is SQVTM and CDR2 ANQGSEA. The specimen comprised CD4+ T cells sorted from PBMCs, sampled 5 days after vaccination. The chain couples TRBV29-1 to TRBJ2-7; D is perhaps TRBD2 (6 bases). The source of this sequence is a man aged 45-65 years who received an inactivated influenza vaccine. The CDR3 bases are TGCAGCGTTCGGGAGAAATACGAGCAGTACTTC. Protein sequence: CSVREKYEQYF.